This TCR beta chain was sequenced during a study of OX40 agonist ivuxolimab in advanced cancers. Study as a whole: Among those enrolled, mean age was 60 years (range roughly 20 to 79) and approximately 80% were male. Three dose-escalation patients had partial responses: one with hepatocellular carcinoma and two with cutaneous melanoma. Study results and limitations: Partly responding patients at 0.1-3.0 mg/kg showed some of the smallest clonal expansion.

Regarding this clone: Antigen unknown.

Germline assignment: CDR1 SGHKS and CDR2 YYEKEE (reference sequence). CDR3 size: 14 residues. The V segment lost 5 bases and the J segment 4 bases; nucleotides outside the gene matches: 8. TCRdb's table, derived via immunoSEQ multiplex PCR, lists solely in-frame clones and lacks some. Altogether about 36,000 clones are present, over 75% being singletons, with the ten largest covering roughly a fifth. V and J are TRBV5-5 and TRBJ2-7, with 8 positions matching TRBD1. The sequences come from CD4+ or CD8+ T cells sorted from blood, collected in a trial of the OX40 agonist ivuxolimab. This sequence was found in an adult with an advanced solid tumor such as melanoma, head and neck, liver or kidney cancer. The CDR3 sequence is CASRGTGGPYEQYF. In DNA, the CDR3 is TGTGCCAGCAGAGGGACAGGAGGTCCGTACGAGCAGTACTTC.